This paragraph covers one T cell receptor (beta chain) sequence. The antigen it binds to is not known. The final CDR3 position lacks the conserved phenylalanine or tryptophan, pointing to a likely read error. This specimen belongs to a study of T cells in Graves' hyperthyroidism and ophthalmopathy (dated by TCRdb to the late 2010s). Regarding the research as a whole: Peripheral blood was collected at initial diagnosis, before any treatment. To identify TCR V-J signatures that set the groups apart, the researchers used a discovery cohort of more than 95 patients, made up of 43 with Graves' ophthalmopathy and 55 to 65 with stable Graves' hyperthyroidism. Prospective prediction of ophthalmopathy was tested in an independent validation cohort of some 19 hyperthyroidism patients and 17 patients who later progressed to ophthalmopathy. Following sampling, methimazole starting at 30 mg daily was given to hyperthyroidism patients, and high-dose intravenous methylprednisolone was given to ophthalmopathy patients. Thyroid tissue and blood T-cell repertoires from roughly 6 Graves' hyperthyroidism patients were also compared in the study. The paper reports TCR Vbeta CDR3 sequencing of some 140 peripheral blood samples: under 45 ophthalmopathy, roughly 74 hyperthyroidism and around 17 progressor patients. The 100 or so discovery patients were divided at random into training and test sets in a 7:3 ratio. Study-wide conclusions, independent of this receptor: In validation, progression to ophthalmopathy was predicted by the model with 55% to 71% sensitivity and 72.22% specificity, a median of around 6.5 months before onset. No statistical method was used to fix the sample size in advance, and group allocation was not hidden from the investigators. Blood samples also contained most of the expanded thyroid clonotypes (frequency above 0.001), which suggests that blood repertoires may reflect thyroid immune responses. A 13 V-J signature model separated ophthalmopathy from stable hyperthyroidism, with over 85% sensitivity and roughly 82% specificity in cross-validation and 80%/75% in testing.

Via the germline V gene, CDR1 is MNHEY and CDR2 SVGEGT. Including both end residues, the CDR3 is 15 amino acids long. Of all the DNA, just the CDR3 is kept, 45 bases in frame from base 1. V is cut by 2 bases and J by 1 base, and the space between the germline ends is 6 bases. Ophthalmopathy patients had moderately to severely active disease, Clinical Activity Score of at least 3, NOSPECS grade of at least 4, and duration under 3 months. Exclusion was applied to patients with uncontrolled infections, other autoimmune diseases, pregnancy or lactation. Diagnoses were based on clinical symptoms, serum thyroxine and TRAb, thyroid ultrasound and orbital computed tomography. PBMCs were separated from about 10 ml of fresh peripheral blood using Ficoll-Paque density gradient centrifugation. Trizol reagent was used to extract total RNA, and RNA quality was then checked on an Agilent 2100 Bioanalyzer. TCR beta CDR3 regions were amplified from RNA transcripts. The TCR CDR3 was subjected to a first round of RT-PCR using the HTBI primer set and the Qiagen OneStep RT-PCR kit. A second multiplex PCR round built the libraries, followed by size selection and purification. Libraries were sequenced paired-end with 100 bp reads on an Illumina HiSeq2000. In the authors' own workflow: SOAPnuke was used to process the raw data, with reads discarded if the reads contained adapters or uncalled bases, had a mean Phred below 15, or lacked an exact constant-primer or identifier match. High-quality paired reads were merged using COPE v1.2.5, and each unique nucleotide sequence was defined as a clonotype. Clonotypes were aligned to IMGT TRBV, TRBD and TRBJ reference segments using MiTCR v1.1. The analysis was restricted to V-J combinations with a frequency above 0.0001, which together covered about 99% of the repertoires. The TCS score was defined as the ratio of F50 (clonal expansion) to E x V (chaos), calculated using BLOSUM62-based TCRdist between CDR3 peptides within each V-J. Welch's t-statistics and random forest reduced around 520 V-J features to 10 to 15, which were used in a naive Bayes classifier (R e1071). The public reads were reprocessed in TCRdb via fastp at Q25 and MiXCR, keeping in-frame beta chains. Here each entry gathers all rows of one CDR3 protein and keeps the most common genes and DNA. Clone size and V and J calls follow TCRdb, not the original study. Across this sample there are fewer than 750,000 distinct CDR3 sequences, with approximately 14% seen only once. Of the sample, about an eighth is held by the ten largest clones.

The sample comprised blood. The source of this sequence is a woman aged 45-59 years with Graves' ophthalmopathy. The chain was built from TRBV6-2 or TRBV6-3 and TRBJ2-6; no D gene call is confident. For the CDR3, the sequence is CASSYDGSGANVLTS. The sequenced DNA: TGTGCCAGCAGTTACGATGGTTCTGGGGCCAACGTCCTGACTTCC.